Below, 17 T cell receptor beta chains from the same sample are listed, as sequenced in a study of T cells in Graves' hyperthyroidism and ophthalmopathy (dated by TCRdb to about 2019). Receptors were amplified or captured by multiplex PCR. Sequencing was carried out with an Illumina HiSeq 2000. The TCR beta CDR3 regions were amplified from RNA transcripts. A first-round RT-PCR of the TCR CDR3 used the HTBI primer set with the Qiagen OneStep RT-PCR kit. The raw public reads went through TCRdb reprocessing: fastp at Q25, MiXCR clone calling, in-frame beta chains kept. Merged by CDR3 protein, the rows form single entries marked with the most common genes and DNA. The sample contains some 580,000 distinct CDR3 sequences, roughly 15% of them found a single time. Approximately 3.5% of the sample is taken by the ten largest. The specimen was blood. These receptors originate from a woman aged 40 to 55 with Graves' ophthalmopathy.

This clonotype was seen at least ten times. This sequence joins TRBV28 and TRBJ2-7; tentatively, D is TRBD1 (5 bases). Trimming stripped 2 bases from V and 3 bases from J, with 8 bases between. Germline V gives CDR1 MDHEN, CDR2 SYDVKM. This CDR3 is built from 13 residues. The CDR3 reads CASSLDSIYEQYF. Written as DNA, the CDR3 is TGTGCCAGCAGTTTAGACAGTATCTACGAGCAGTACTTC.

The V call is TRBV29-1, the J call TRBJ2-1; D gene unclear. V was trimmed by 4 bases and J by 7 bases, leaving 8 bases between them. The CDR3 runs to 11 residues. Germline CDR1 is SQVTM and CDR2 is ANQGSEA. This chain's CDR3 is CSVGVGNEQFF. The CDR3 DNA follows: TGCAGCGTTGGTGTGGGTAATGAGCAGTTCTTC.

V gene TRBV6-5 combines with J gene TRBJ1-2; tentatively, D is TRBD1 (6 bases). This CDR3 is built from 17 residues. Trimming removed 2 bases at V and 10 bases at J, with 26 bases between. CDR1 and CDR2 from the germline V gene are MNHEY and SVGAGI. The DNA for the CDR3 is TGTGCCAGCAGTTACATCTCCCCCTCCGCAGGGGCCCCGGACTACACCTTC. It is translated as CASSYISPSAGAPDYTF.

A few counts support this clonotype. The CDR3 is CAWSVQGANTQYF. In DNA, the CDR3 is TGTGCCTGGAGTGTGCAGGGGGCGAATACGCAGTATTTT. The chain is built from TRBV30 and TRBJ2-3; 8 bases are shared with TRBD1. The CDR3 has 13 residues. J was trimmed by 7 bases and V by 0 bases; bases with no gene match: 3. Per germline, CDR1 GTSNPN and CDR2 SVGIG (reference sequence).

The table lists this clonotype with many counts. V usage is TRBV2 and J usage is TRBJ2-1, with D possibly matching TRBD2 (6 bases). Per germline, CDR1 SNHLY and CDR2 FYNNEI. The CDR3 length is 13 residues. Trimming took 8 bases from V and 10 from J, leaving 18 bases between them. The CDR3 here is CASLGLLLNEQFF. DNA for the CDR3: TGTGCCAGCCTGGGACTTCTACTAAACGAGCAGTTCTTC.

The table lists this clonotype with many counts. The rearrangement joins TRBV6-1 to TRBJ2-7; D gene unclear. This CDR3 contains 15 residues. The germline V gene encodes CDR1 MNHNS and CDR2 SASEGT. V shed 1 base and J shed 3 bases, with 13 bases lying between them. This CDR3 reads CASSEGGTTNYEQYF. CDR3 DNA sequence: TGTGCCAGCAGTGAAGGGGGTACAACAAACTACGAGCAGTACTTC.

This chain connects TRBV18 to TRBJ1-3; D remains unclear. The V gene lost 3 bases and the J gene lost 4 bases, with 16 bases spanning the gap. This CDR3 has 16 residues. Germline values: CDR1 KGHSH, CDR2 LQKENI. CDR3 amino acids: CASSPPDSAGGNTIYF. As DNA, the CDR3 is TGTGCCAGCTCACCCCCGGACTCGGCGGGGGGAAACACCATATATTTT.

This clonotype showed up many times. J is TRBJ1-2 and V is TRBV20-1, with D perhaps TRBD1 (5 bases). Germline V gives CDR1 DFQATT, CDR2 SNEGSKA (reference sequence). V was trimmed by 0 bases and J by 7 bases, leaving 12 bases between them. The CDR3 is 13 residues long. CDR3 region: CSARDRLGGGYTF. The CDR3 bases are TGCAGTGCTAGAGATAGACTTGGGGGTGGCTACACCTTC.

This clonotype was counted ten times or more. As DNA, the CDR3 is TGCAGTGCTAGACCACGAGGGGATAGTCAGCCCCAGCATTTT. This sequence encodes CSARPRGDSQPQHF. V usage is TRBV20-1 and J usage is TRBJ1-5, with a possible D match to TRBD1 (5 bases). Germline values: CDR1 DFQATT, CDR2 SNEGSKA (reference sequence). CDR3 length: 14 residues. V dropped 2 bases and J dropped 6 bases, with 14 bases sitting between them.

Many counts were recorded for this clonotype. V is TRBV20-1 and J is TRBJ2-5; the D gene is possibly TRBD2 (7 bases). Germline CDR1 is DFQATT and CDR2 is SNEGSKA (reference sequence). The V and J ends lost 1 base and 8 bases respectively, with 14 bases between them. This CDR3 contains 13 residues. Here the CDR3 reads CSARGKGGETQYF. CDR3 coding DNA: TGCAGTGCTAGAGGAAAGGGGGGGGAAACCCAGTACTTC.

Many counts were recorded for this clonotype. The J gene is TRBJ1-3, the V gene TRBV18; D not certain. This CDR3 is built from 15 residues. V lost 2 bases to trimming and J lost 2 bases, with 10 bases between them. Germline V CDR1 and CDR2: KGHSH, LQKENI. The CDR3 bases are TGTGCCAGCTCACCAAACCTTCAAGCTGGAAACACCATATATTTT. Protein sequence: CASSPNLQAGNTIYF. Full variable domain (outside the CDR3, taken from reference TRBV18 and TRBJ1-3): NAGVMQNPRHLVRRRGQEARLRCSPMKGHSHVYWYRQLPEEGLKFMVYLQKENIIDESGMPKERFSAEFPKEGPSILRIQQVVRGDSAAYFCASSPNLQAGNTIYFGEGSWLTVV.

This clonotype came up a few times. This rearrangement joins TRBV10-3 to TRBJ2-7, with D uncertain. V was cut by 11 bases and J by 1 base, with 9 bases left in between. Germline-derived CDR1 and CDR2 are ENHRY and SYGVKD. CDR3 size: 11 residues. In DNA form, the CDR3 reads TGTGCCGTAGGGCCTTCCTACGAGCAGTACTTC. Translating it yields CAVGPSYEQYF.

The genes are TRBV28 and TRBJ2-2, with D perhaps matching TRBD1 (6 bases). Trimming removed 5 bases from V and 3 bases from J, with 13 bases in between. The CDR3 sequence is 15 residues long. Germline V CDR1 and CDR2: MDHEN, SYDVKM. The CDR3: CASSNQGTYTGELFF. As DNA, the CDR3 is TGTGCCAGCAGTAACCAAGGGACATACACCGGGGAGCTGTTTTTT.

The table lists this clonotype with many counts. The chain recombines TRBV28 with TRBJ1-5; 7 bases align to TRBD1. The germline gives CDR1 MDHEN, CDR2 SYDVKM. CDR3 length: 12 amino acids. Unmatched junction bases numbered 4, after V lost 5 bases and J lost 9 bases. Written as DNA, the CDR3 is TGTGCCAGCAGTCAACAGGGGCGGCCCCAGCATTTT. This gives the protein CASSQQGRPQHF.

In regard to this clonotype: This may stem from a read error, because a much larger clone lies one nucleotide away. The gene calls are TRBV29-1 and TRBJ2-7; TRBD2 is a possible D gene (6 bases). In germline, CDR1 is SQVTM, CDR2 ANQGSEA. The CDR3 sequence is 13 residues long. This CDR3 is CIVSTGLLYEQYF. The CDR3 DNA reads as TGCATCGTTTCCACGGGACTGCTCTACGAGCAGTACTTC.

This clonotype was detected many times. The chain uses TRBV28 and TRBJ1-1; D uncertain. This CDR3 is 13 amino acids long. Germline lookup yields CDR1 MDHEN and CDR2 SYDVKM. Trimming cost V 3 bases and J 1 base, with 6 bases left between them. The CDR3 DNA sequence: TGTGCCAGCAGTTTGAATGGGAACACTGAAGCTTTCTTT. It encodes CASSLNGNTEAFF. Full variable domain (outside the CDR3, taken from reference TRBV28 and TRBJ1-1): DVKVTQSSRYLVKRTGEKVFLECVQDMDHENMFWYRQDPGLGLRLIYFSYDVKMKEKGDIPEGYSVSREKKERFSLILESASTNQTSMYLCASSLNGNTEAFFGQGTRLTVV.

This clonotype was counted between two and nine times. The chain joins TRBV5-1 to TRBJ2-7, with a possible D match to TRBD2 (5 bases). The germline gives CDR1 SGHRS, CDR2 YFSETQ. V was cut by 0 bases and J by 7 bases, with 14 bases left in between. There are 14 residues in the CDR3. In nucleotides, the CDR3 is TGCGCCAGCAGCTTGGACCCGGGGAGAGGGGAGCAGTACTTC. Protein product: CASSLDPGRGEQYF.